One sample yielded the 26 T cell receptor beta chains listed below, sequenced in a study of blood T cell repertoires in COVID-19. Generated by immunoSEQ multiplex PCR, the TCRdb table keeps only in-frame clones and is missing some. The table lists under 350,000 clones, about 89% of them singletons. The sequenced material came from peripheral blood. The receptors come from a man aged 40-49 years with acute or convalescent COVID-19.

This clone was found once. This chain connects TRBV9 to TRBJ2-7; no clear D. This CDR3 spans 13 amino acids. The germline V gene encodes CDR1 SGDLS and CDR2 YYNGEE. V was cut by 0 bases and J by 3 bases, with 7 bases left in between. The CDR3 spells CASSVGEVYEQYF. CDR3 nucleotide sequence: TGTGCCAGCAGCGTAGGAGAAGTCTACGAGCAGTACTTC.

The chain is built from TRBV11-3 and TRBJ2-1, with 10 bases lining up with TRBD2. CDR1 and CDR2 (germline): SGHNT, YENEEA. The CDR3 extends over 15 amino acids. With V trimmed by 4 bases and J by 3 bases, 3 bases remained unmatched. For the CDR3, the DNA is TGTGCCAGCAGCTCTAGGACTAGCGGCTACAATGAGCAGTTCTTC. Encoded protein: CASSSRTSGYNEQFF.

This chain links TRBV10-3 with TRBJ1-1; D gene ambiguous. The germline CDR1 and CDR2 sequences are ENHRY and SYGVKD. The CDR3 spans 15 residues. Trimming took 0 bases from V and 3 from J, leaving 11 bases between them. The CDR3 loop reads CAISESDFHDTEAFF. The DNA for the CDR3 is TGTGCCATCAGTGAGTCGGACTTCCACGACACTGAAGCTTTCTTT.

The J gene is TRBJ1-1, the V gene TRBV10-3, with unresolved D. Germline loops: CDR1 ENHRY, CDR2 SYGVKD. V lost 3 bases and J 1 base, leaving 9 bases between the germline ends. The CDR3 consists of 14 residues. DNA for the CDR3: TGTGCCATCAGTGATACGGCAGGGAACACTGAAGCTTTCTTT. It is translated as CAISDTAGNTEAFF.

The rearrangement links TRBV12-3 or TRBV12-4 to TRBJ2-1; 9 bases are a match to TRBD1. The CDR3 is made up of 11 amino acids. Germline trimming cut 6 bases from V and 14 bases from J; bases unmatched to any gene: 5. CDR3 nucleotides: TGTGCCAGCAGGGGACAGGGAACTAAGTTCTTC. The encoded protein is CASRGQGTKFF.

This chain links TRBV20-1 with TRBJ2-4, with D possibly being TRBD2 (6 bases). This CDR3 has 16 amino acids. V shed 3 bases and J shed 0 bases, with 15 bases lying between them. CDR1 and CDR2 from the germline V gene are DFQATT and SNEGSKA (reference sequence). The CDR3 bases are TGCAGTGCTAGTCCTTGGGGGGTCCTAGCCAAAAACATTCAGTACTTC. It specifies CSASPWGVLAKNIQYF.

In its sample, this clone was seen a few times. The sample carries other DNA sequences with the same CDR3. CDR3 bases: TGTGCCAGCAGGTGGGGGGGATCCTACGAGCAGTACTTC. Protein: CASRWGGSYEQYF. This chain connects TRBV6-5 to TRBJ2-7; TRBD2 aligns across 7 bases. The CDR3 sequence is 13 residues long. The ends lost 6 bases at V and 1 base at J; junction bases unmatched: 3. Germline V gene lookup returns CDR1 MNHEY and CDR2 SVGAGI.

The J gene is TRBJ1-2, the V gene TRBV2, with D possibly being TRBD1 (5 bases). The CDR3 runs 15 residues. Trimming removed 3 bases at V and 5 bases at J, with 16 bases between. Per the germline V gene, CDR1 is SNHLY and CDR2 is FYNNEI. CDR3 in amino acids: CASSELPRGGYGYTF. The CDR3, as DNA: TGTGCCAGCAGTGAGCTCCCCCGGGGGGGGTATGGCTACACCTTC. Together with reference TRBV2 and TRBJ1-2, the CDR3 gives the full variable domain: EPEVTQTPSHQVTQMGQEVILRCVPISNHLYFYWYRQILGQKVEFLVSFYNNEISEKSEIFDDQFSVERPDGSNFTLKIRSTKLEDSAMYFCASSELPRGGYGYTFGSGTRLTVV.

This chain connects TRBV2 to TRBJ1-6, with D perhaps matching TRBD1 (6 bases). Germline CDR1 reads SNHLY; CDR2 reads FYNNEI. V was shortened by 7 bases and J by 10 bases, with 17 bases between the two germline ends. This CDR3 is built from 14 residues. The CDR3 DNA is TGTGCCAGCATGGTCGTCAGGGGAGAATCACCCCTCCACTTT. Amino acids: CASMVVRGESPLHF.

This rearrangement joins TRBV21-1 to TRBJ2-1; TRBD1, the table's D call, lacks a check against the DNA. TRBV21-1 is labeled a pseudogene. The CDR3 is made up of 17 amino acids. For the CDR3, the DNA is TGTGCCAGCAGCGAAGGAGGAGGACAGGGGGCCAACAATGAGCAGTTCTTC. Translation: CASSEGGGQGANNEQFF.

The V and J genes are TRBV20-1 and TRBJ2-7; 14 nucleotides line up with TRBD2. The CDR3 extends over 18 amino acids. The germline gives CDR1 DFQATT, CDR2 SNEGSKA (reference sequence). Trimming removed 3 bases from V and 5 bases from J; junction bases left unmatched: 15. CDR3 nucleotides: TGCAGTGCTAGTACGGGACTAGCGGGGGATATTGGGCAAAACGAGCAGTACTTC. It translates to CSASTGLAGDIGQNEQYF.

The CDR3 DNA reads as TGTGCCAGCAGCGTAGGTTCTCTAGGGAGGAATGGCTACACCTTC. Protein product: CASSVGSLGRNGYTF. V is TRBV9 and J is TRBJ1-2; D is undetermined. The V gene lost 0 bases and the J gene lost 6 bases, with 15 bases spanning the gap. Germline V gene data show CDR1 as SGDLS and CDR2 as YYNGEE. CDR3 length: 15 amino acids.

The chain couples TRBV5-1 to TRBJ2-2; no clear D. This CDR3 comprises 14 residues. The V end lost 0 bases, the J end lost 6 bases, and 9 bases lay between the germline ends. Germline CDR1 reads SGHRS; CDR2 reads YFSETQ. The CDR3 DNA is TGCGCCAGCAGCTTGGTAGTTGAAGCCGGGGAGCTGTTTTTT. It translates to CASSLVVEAGELFF.

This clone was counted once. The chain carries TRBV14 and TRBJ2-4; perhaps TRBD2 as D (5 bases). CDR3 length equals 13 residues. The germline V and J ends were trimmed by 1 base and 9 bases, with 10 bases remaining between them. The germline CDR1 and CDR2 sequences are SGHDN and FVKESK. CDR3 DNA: TGTGCCAGCAGCCAAGCATGGAGGAGCATTCAGTACTTC. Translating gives CASSQAWRSIQYF.

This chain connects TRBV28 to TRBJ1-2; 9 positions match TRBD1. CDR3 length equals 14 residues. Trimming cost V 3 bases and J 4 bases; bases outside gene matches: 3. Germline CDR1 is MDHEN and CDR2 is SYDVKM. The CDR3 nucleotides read TGTGCCAGCAGTTTGACAGGGGGAGGCTATGGCTACACCTTC. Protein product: CASSLTGGGYGYTF.

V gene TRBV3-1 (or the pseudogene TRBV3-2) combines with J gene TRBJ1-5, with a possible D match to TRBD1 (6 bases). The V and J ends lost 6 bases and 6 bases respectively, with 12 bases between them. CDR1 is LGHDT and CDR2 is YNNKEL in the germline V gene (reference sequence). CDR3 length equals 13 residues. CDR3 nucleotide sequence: TGTGCCAGCAGTTTACAGGGTAGTCAGCCCCAGCATTTT. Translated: CASSLQGSQPQHF.

DNA of the CDR3: TGTGCCAGCAGCTCCCGGGACAGGGAGTATGGGGCCAACGTCCTGACTTTC. This translates into CASSSRDREYGANVLTF. The chain employs TRBV7-2 and TRBJ2-6; 9 bases line up with TRBD1. Unmatched junction bases numbered 7, after V lost 4 bases and J lost 3 bases. Germline assignment: CDR1 SGHTA and CDR2 FQGNSA. The length of the CDR3 is 17 residues.

CDR3 in DNA: TGTGCTAGTGGTTCCCTACGACAGGCCTCTGGAAACACCATATATTTT. Amino acid sequence: CASGSLRQASGNTIYF. The gene calls are TRBV12-5 and TRBJ1-3; TRBD1 is a possible D gene (6 bases). This CDR3 contains 16 residues. Per the germline V gene, CDR1 is LGHNT and CDR2 is FRNRAP. Between the trimmed V and J ends, which lost 4 bases and 0 bases, there was a span of 13 bases.

The CDR3 protein is CATSTGSIAGDEQYF. The CDR3 DNA is TGTGCCACCAGCACTGGCTCGATAGCAGGGGACGAGCAGTACTTC. The V and J genes are TRBV15 and TRBJ2-7; the D gene is possibly TRBD1 (6 bases). The germline V gene has CDR1 LNHNV and CDR2 YYDKDF (reference sequence). The V end was cut by 4 bases, the J end by 5 bases, with 18 bases between. The CDR3 covers 15 residues.

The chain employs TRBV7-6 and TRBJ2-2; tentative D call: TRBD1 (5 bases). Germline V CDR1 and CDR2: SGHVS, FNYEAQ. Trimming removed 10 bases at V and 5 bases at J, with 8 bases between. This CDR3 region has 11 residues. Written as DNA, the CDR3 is TGTGCCACCCAGGGAACCGGGGAGCTGTTTTTT. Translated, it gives CATQGTGELFF.

This CDR3 reads CAWSVPELNTEAFF. CDR3 in DNA: TGTGCCTGGAGTGTCCCGGAGCTGAACACTGAAGCTTTCTTT. V gene TRBV30 combines with J gene TRBJ1-1; D unresolved. V was trimmed by 0 bases and J by 0 bases, leaving 8 bases between them. The CDR3 runs 14 residues. Germline V CDR1 and CDR2: GTSNPN, SVGIG (reference sequence).

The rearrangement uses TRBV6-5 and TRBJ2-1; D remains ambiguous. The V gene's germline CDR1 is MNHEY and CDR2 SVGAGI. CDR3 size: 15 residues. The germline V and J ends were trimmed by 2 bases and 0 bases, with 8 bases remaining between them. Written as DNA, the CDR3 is TGTGCCAGCAGTTACCTCACGAGCTCCTACAATGAGCAGTTCTTC. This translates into CASSYLTSSYNEQFF.

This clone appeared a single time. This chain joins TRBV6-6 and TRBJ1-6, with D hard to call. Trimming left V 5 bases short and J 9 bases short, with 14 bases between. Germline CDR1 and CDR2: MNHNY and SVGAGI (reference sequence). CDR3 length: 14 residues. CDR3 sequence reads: CASSPTFVTSPLHF. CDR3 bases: TGTGCCAGCAGTCCCACATTCGTTACTTCACCCCTCCACTTT.

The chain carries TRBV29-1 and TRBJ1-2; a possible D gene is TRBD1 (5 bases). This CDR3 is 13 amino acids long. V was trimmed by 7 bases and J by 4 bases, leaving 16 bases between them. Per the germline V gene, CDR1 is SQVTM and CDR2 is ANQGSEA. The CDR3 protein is CSAQAGFGYGYTF. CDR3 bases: TGCAGCGCCCAAGCAGGGTTCGGCTATGGCTACACCTTC.

DNA for the CDR3: TGTGCCAGCAGACTTACAGGGTCATCCAATGAAAAACTGTTTTTT. Translation: CASRLTGSSNEKLFF. This chain joins TRBV3-1 (or the pseudogene TRBV3-2) and TRBJ1-4; maybe TRBD1 (6 bases). Trimming took 6 bases from V and 5 from J, leaving 16 bases between them. In germline, CDR1 is LGHDT, CDR2 YNNKEL (reference sequence). This CDR3 spans 15 amino acids.

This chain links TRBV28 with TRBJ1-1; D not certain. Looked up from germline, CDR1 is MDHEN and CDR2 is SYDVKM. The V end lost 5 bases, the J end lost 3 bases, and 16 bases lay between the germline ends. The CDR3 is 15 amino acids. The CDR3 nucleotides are TGTGCCAGCAGTGCGACGTTGGAGGTTTACACTGAAGCTTTCTTT. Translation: CASSATLEVYTEAFF. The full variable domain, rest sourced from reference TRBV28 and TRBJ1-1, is DVKVTQSSRYLVKRTGEKVFLECVQDMDHENMFWYRQDPGLGLRLIYFSYDVKMKEKGDIPEGYSVSREKKERFSLILESASTNQTSMYLCASSATLEVYTEAFFGQGTRLTVV.